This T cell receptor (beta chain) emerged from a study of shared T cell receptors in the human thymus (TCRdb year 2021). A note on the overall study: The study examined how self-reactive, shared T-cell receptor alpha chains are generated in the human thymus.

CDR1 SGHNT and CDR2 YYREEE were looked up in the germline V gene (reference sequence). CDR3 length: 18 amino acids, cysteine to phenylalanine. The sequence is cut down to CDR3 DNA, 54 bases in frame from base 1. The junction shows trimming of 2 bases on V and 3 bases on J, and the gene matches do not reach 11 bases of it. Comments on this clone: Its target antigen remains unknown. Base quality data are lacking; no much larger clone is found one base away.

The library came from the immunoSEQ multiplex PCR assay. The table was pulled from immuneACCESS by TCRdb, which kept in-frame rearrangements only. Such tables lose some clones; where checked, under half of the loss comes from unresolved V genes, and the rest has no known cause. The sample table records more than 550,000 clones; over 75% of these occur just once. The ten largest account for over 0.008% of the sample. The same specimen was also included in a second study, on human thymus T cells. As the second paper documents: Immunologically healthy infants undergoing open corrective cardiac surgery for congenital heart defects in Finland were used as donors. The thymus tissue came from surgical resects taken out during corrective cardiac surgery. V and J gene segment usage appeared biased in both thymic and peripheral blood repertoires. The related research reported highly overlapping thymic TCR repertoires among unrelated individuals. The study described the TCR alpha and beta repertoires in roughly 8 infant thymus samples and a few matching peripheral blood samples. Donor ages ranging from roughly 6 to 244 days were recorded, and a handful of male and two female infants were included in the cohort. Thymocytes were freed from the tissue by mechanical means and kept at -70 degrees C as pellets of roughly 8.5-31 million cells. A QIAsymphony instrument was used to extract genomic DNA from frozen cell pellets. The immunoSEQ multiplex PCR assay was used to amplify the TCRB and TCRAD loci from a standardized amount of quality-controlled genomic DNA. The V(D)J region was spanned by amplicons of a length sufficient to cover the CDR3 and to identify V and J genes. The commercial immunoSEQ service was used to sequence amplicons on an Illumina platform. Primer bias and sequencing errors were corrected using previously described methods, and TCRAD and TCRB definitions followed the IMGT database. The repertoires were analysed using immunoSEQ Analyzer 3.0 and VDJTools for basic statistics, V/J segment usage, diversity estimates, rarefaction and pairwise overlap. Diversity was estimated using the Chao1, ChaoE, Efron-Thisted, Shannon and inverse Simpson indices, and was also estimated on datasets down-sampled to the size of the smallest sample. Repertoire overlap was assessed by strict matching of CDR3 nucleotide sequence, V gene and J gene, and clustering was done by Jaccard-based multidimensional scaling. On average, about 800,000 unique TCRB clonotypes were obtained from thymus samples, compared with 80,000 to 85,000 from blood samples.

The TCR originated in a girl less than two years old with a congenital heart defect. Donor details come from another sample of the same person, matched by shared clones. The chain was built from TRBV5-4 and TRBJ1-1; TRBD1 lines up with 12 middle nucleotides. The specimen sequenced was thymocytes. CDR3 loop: CASSFIPGQGAFHTEAFF. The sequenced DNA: TGTGCCAGCAGCTTTATCCCGGGACAGGGGGCGTTTCACACTGAAGCTTTCTTT.